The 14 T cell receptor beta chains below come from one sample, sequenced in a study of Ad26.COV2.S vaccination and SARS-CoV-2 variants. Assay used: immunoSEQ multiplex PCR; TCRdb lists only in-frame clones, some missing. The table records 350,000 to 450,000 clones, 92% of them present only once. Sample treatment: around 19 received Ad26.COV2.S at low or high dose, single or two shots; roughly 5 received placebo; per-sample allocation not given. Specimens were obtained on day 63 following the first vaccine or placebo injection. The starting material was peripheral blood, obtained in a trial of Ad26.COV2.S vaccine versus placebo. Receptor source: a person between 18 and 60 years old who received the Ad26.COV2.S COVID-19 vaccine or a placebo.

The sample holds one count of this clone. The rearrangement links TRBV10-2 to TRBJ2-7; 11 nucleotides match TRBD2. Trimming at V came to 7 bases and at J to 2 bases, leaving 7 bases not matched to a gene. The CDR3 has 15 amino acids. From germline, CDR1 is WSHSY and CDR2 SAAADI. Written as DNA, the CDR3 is TGCGCCAGCACCGAACTAGCGGGGGTTACCTACGAGCAGTACTTC. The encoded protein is CASTELAGVTYEQYF.

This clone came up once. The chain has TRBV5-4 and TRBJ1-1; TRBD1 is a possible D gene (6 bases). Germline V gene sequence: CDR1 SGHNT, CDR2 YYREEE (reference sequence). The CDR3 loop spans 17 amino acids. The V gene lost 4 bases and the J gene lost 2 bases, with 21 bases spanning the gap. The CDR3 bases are TGTGCCAGCAGCAGATACCTCGGGACACGGGCTAACACTGAAGCTTTCTTT. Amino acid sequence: CASSRYLGTRANTEAFF.

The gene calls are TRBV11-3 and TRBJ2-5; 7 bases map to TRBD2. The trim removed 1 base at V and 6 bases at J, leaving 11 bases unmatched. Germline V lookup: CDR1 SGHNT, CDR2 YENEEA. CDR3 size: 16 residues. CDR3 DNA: TGTGCCAGCAGCTTAGTTTCGCGGGGGACCTACCAGACCCAGTACTTC. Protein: CASSLVSRGTYQTQYF. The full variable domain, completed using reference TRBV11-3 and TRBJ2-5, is EAGVVQSPRYKIIEKKQPVAFWCNPISGHNTLYWYLQNLGQGPELLIRYENEEAVDDSQLPKDRFSAERLKGVDSTLKIQPAELGDSAVYLCASSLVSRGTYQTQYFGPGTRLLVL.

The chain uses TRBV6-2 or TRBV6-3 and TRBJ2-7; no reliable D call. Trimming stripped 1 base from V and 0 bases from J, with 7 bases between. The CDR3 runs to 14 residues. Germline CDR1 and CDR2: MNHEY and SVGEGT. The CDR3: CASSYYGPSYEQYF. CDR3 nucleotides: TGTGCCAGCAGTTACTACGGACCCTCCTACGAGCAGTACTTC.

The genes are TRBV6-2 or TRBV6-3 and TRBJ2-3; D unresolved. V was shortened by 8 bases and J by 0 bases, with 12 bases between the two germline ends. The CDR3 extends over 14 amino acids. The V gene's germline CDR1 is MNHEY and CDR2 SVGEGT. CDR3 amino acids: CASRLSLSTDTQYF. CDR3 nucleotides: TGTGCCAGCCGCCTAAGTTTGAGCACAGATACGCAGTATTTT.

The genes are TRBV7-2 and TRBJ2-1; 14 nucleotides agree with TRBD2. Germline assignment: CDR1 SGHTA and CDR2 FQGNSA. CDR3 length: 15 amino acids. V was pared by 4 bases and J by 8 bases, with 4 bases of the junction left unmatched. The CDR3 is CASSSGLAGGDEQFF. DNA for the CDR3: TGTGCCAGCAGCTCAGGACTAGCGGGGGGTGATGAGCAGTTCTTC.

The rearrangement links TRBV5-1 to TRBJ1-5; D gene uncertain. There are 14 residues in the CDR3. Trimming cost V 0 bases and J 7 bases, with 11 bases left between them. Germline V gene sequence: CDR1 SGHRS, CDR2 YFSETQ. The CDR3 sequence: CASSLEGSGQPQHF. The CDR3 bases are TGCGCCAGCAGCTTGGAGGGCAGCGGGCAGCCCCAGCATTTT.

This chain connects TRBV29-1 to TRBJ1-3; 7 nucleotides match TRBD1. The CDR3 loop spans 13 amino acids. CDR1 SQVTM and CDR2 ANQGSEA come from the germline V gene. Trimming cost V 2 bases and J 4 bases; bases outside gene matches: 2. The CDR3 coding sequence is TGCAGCGTTGAAAGGGACAGCGGAAACACCATATATTTT. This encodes CSVERDSGNTIYF.

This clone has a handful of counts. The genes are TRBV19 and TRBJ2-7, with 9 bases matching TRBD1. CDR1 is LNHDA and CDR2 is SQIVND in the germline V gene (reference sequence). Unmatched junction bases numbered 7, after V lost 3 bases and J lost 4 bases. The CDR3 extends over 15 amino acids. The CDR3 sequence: CASSMGTGLPYEQYF. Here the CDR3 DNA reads TGTGCCAGTAGTATGGGGACAGGGCTACCGTACGAGCAGTACTTC.

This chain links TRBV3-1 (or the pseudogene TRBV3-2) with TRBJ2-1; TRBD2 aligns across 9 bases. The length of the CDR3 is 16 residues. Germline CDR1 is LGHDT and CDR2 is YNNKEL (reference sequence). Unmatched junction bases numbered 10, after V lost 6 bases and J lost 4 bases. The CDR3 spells CASRGWSGGLYNEQFF. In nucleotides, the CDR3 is TGTGCCAGCAGGGGTTGGAGCGGGGGGCTTTACAATGAGCAGTTCTTC.

Here the CDR3 reads CASSSQGGASYEQYF. Written as DNA, the CDR3 is TGCGCCAGCAGCTCGCAAGGGGGCGCCTCCTACGAGCAGTACTTC. The chain has TRBV5-1 and TRBJ2-7; 7 bases agree with TRBD1. The CDR3 is 15 amino acids. Germline V gene data show CDR1 as SGHRS and CDR2 as YFSETQ. The J segment lost 0 bases and the V segment lost 3 bases, leaving 6 bases of the junction unmatched.

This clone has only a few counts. This CDR3 is CASSWDLAGWYEQYF. The DNA of the CDR3 is TGTGCCAGCAGCTGGGATTTGGCAGGGTGGTACGAGCAGTACTTC. The gene calls are TRBV11-2 and TRBJ2-7; possible D gene TRBD1, 5 bases. Germline V gives CDR1 SGHAT, CDR2 FQNNGV. Trimming took 4 bases from V and 4 from J, leaving 17 bases between them. This CDR3 is built from 15 residues.

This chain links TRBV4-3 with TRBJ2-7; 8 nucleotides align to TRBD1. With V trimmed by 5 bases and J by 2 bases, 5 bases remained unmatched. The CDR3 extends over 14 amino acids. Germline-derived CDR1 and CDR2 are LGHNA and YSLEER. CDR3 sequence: CASSARQGPYEQYF. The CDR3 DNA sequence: TGCGCCAGCAGCGCCCGACAGGGGCCCTACGAGCAGTACTTC.

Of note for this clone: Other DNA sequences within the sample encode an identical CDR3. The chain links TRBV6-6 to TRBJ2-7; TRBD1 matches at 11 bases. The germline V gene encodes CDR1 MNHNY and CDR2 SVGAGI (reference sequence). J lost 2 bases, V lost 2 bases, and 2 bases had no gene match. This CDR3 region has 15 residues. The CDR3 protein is CASSYPGQGAYEQYF. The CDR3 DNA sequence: TGTGCCAGCAGTTACCCGGGACAGGGGGCCTACGAGCAGTACTTC.